This T cell receptor (beta chain) was obtained from a study of cytotoxic CD8 clonotypes in ibrutinib-treated CLL. Looking at the study overall: Among the samples, the mean was roughly 260,000 productive templates and roughly 100,000 productive rearrangements.

Genomic DNA (approximately 2.1 micrograms) was obtained from cryopreserved PBMCs for construction of TCR beta libraries. The CDR3 spans 15 residues. V gave up 7 bases and J gave up 3 bases, with 19 bases separating them. Germline assignment: CDR1 SGHNT and CDR2 YENEEA. General observations from the study: Shared public clonotypes were rare, and on treatment they either got smaller or stayed the same.

Clones were read by immunoSEQ multiplex PCR, and TCRdb kept only the in-frame ones, dropping some. The table shows about 84,000 clones, with about 82% occurring only once. A word on this clone: The antigen is unknown.

The TCR sequence derives from a human donor with chronic lymphocytic leukemia. The chain links TRBV11-3 to TRBJ2-7, with D perhaps TRBD2 (7 bases). The specimen comprised PBMCs, sampled before ibrutinib treatment. This CDR3 is CASTKGGVSVYEQYF. The DNA for the CDR3 is TGTGCCAGCACCAAAGGGGGGGTAAGCGTCTACGAGCAGTACTTC. The whole variable domain, filled in from reference TRBV11-3 and TRBJ2-7, reads EAGVVQSPRYKIIEKKQPVAFWCNPISGHNTLYWYLQNLGQGPELLIRYENEEAVDDSQLPKDRFSAERLKGVDSTLKIQPAELGDSAVYLCASTKGGVSVYEQYFGPGTRLTVT.